The 16 T cell receptor beta chains given below trace back to one sample, sequenced in a study of blood T cell repertoires in COVID-19. Method: immunoSEQ multiplex PCR; TCRdb's copy keeps in-frame clones and lacks some. The table has around 260,000 clones, over 75% seen once. Sequenced sample: peripheral blood. The receptor source for this set is a woman aged 50 to 60 with acute or convalescent COVID-19.

The rearrangement joins TRBV3-1 (or the pseudogene TRBV3-2) to TRBJ2-7, with D possibly TRBD1 on 7 matching bases. CDR1 and CDR2 from the germline V gene are LGHDT and YNNKEL (reference sequence). The CDR3 sequence is 15 residues long. The V end lost 4 bases, the J end lost 5 bases, and 18 bases lay between the germline ends. This CDR3 reads CASSPWARDSDEQYF. CDR3 in DNA: TGTGCCAGCAGCCCCTGGGCGCGGGACAGCGACGAGCAGTACTTC.

This chain uses TRBV3-1 (or the pseudogene TRBV3-2) with TRBJ2-7, with a possible D match to TRBD1 (5 bases). The V gene lost 1 base and the J gene lost 9 bases, with 16 bases spanning the gap. The CDR3 runs to 14 residues. CDR1 is LGHDT, CDR2 YNNKEL, per germline (reference sequence). The CDR3 protein is CASSQGPGNPWQYF. CDR3 bases: TGTGCCAGCAGCCAAGGTCCAGGGAACCCTTGGCAGTACTTC.

J is TRBJ2-5 and V is TRBV5-6; D not certain. Per germline, CDR1 SGHDT and CDR2 YYEEEE. The CDR3 runs to 11 residues. Deletions cut 4 bases from V and 5 bases from J, with 6 bases between. CDR3 loop: CASSILETQYF. The CDR3 DNA follows: TGTGCCAGCAGCATACTGGAGACCCAGTACTTC.

The chain joins TRBV6-1 to TRBJ2-7; D is perhaps TRBD2 (5 bases). This CDR3 comprises 16 residues. CDR1 MNHNS and CDR2 SASEGT come from the germline V gene. V shed 3 bases and J shed 0 bases, with 15 bases lying between them. The CDR3 coding sequence is TGTGCCAGCAGTGAGACCGGAAGCGGATACTCCTACGAGCAGTACTTC. Protein sequence: CASSETGSGYSYEQYF.

The J gene is TRBJ1-2, the V gene TRBV14; D perhaps matches TRBD1 (6 bases). Germline CDR1 and CDR2: SGHDN and FVKESK. The length of the CDR3 is 14 residues. V was shortened by 2 bases and J by 6 bases, with 13 bases between the two germline ends. CDR3: CASSQKAGVHGYTF. The CDR3 coding sequence is TGTGCCAGCAGCCAAAAGGCAGGGGTACATGGCTACACCTTC.

The V gene is TRBV7-9, the J gene TRBJ1-1; D is uncertain. Germline loops: CDR1 SEHNR, CDR2 FQNEAQ (reference sequence). This CDR3 spans 15 amino acids. V was pared by 1 base and J by 1 base, with 10 bases between. CDR3: CASSLGPGRNTEAFF. CDR3 nucleotides: TGTGCCAGCAGCTTAGGTCCGGGAAGGAACACTGAAGCTTTCTTT.

The CDR3 loop is CASSFQTSGYTYEQYF. As DNA, the CDR3 is TGTGCCAGCAGCTTCCAGACTAGCGGCTATACCTACGAGCAGTACTTC. V gene TRBV11-1 combines with J gene TRBJ2-7; 9 bases are a match to TRBD2. Germline V gene sequence: CDR1 SGHAT, CDR2 FQDESV (reference sequence). With 3 bases clipped from V and 2 bases from J, the junction kept 8 bases outside the gene matches. The CDR3 totals 16 residues.

The rearrangement uses TRBV9 and TRBJ2-7; perhaps TRBD1 as D (6 bases). V gave up 4 bases and J gave up 7 bases, with 18 bases separating them. The CDR3 consists of 14 residues. The V gene's germline CDR1 is SGDLS and CDR2 YYNGEE. The CDR3 region is CASSPGQFSWEQYF. CDR3 in DNA: TGTGCCAGCAGCCCAGGACAGTTTTCTTGGGAGCAGTACTTC.

The V call is TRBV15, the J call TRBJ1-1; 9 bases agree with TRBD1. The CDR3 consists of 14 residues. V was pared by 7 bases and J by 2 bases, with 5 bases of the junction left unmatched. Germline V lookup: CDR1 LNHNV, CDR2 YYDKDF (reference sequence). CDR3: CATKDRGQNTEAFF. CDR3 sequence (DNA): TGTGCCACCAAGGACAGGGGACAAAACACTGAAGCTTTCTTT.

This chain uses TRBV5-1 with TRBJ2-1; D gene ambiguous. The CDR3 consists of 14 residues. The V end lost 4 bases, the J end lost 6 bases, and 14 bases lay between the germline ends. Germline assignment: CDR1 SGHRS and CDR2 YFSETQ. CDR3 nucleotides: TGCGCCAGCAGCCCTGGAGCGAGGAGCAATGAGCAGTTCTTC. Translation gives CASSPGARSNEQFF.

J is TRBJ2-1 and V is TRBV7-9; 10 bases are a match to TRBD2. Per the germline V gene, CDR1 is SEHNR and CDR2 is FQNEAQ (reference sequence). This CDR3 contains 16 residues. The trim removed 0 bases at V and 5 bases at J, leaving 4 bases unmatched. The CDR3 DNA sequence: TGTGCCAGCAGCTTAGCGCGGACTAGCGGTGACAATGAGCAGTTCTTC. It codes for CASSLARTSGDNEQFF.

The genes are TRBV3-1 (or the pseudogene TRBV3-2) and TRBJ1-1, with D unresolved. The CDR3 totals 13 residues. Germline CDR1 reads LGHDT; CDR2 reads YNNKEL (reference sequence). Trimming took 0 bases from V and 5 from J, leaving 7 bases between them. The CDR3 protein is CASSQDWLTEAFF. DNA of the CDR3: TGTGCCAGCAGCCAAGATTGGCTTACTGAAGCTTTCTTT.

The sample holds many counts of this clone. The same CDR3 is also encoded by other DNA sequences in this sample. This chain links TRBV4-2 with TRBJ1-2; 8 bases align to TRBD1. Per germline, CDR1 LGHNA and CDR2 YNFKEQ. The CDR3 is 15 amino acids. V shed 4 bases and J 2 bases; nucleotides not matched to a gene: 6. In DNA form, the CDR3 reads TGTGCCAGCAGCCGCGGACAGGGAGGAAACTATGGCTACACCTTC. Its protein is CASSRGQGGNYGYTF.

This clone has only one observation. V gene TRBV19 combines with J gene TRBJ1-2, with 10 bases aligning to TRBD1. The V and J ends lost 6 bases and 7 bases, in that order; junction bases with no gene match: 14. There are 16 residues in the CDR3. Germline V lookup: CDR1 LNHDA, CDR2 SQIVND (reference sequence). The CDR3 loop is CASRKTGGEGGIGYTF. As DNA, the CDR3 is TGTGCCAGTAGGAAGACAGGGGGCGAAGGCGGAATTGGCTACACCTTC.

This chain connects TRBV5-1 to TRBJ1-1; D is possibly TRBD1 (6 bases). CDR1 SGHRS and CDR2 YFSETQ come from the germline V gene. V lost 4 bases, J lost 2 bases, and 9 bases lay in between. The CDR3 length is 13 residues. For the CDR3, the DNA is TGCGCCAGCAGCACGGACAGTAACACTGAAGCTTTCTTT. Its translation is CASSTDSNTEAFF.

The V call is TRBV6-2 or TRBV6-3, the J call TRBJ1-5; 7 bases agree with TRBD1. The CDR3 has 15 amino acids. Trimming removed 2 bases from V and 6 bases from J; junction bases left unmatched: 7. Germline V gene data show CDR1 as MNHEY and CDR2 as SVGEGT. CDR3 coding DNA: TGTGCCAGCAGTTACCAGGCCCCAGGGGGTCAGCCCCAGCATTTT. This codes for CASSYQAPGGQPQHF.